This T cell receptor (beta chain) was recorded in a study of blood T cell repertoires in COVID-19. Study-wide context: Donors in the United States, Italy and Spain gave samples during acute or convalescent COVID-19. T cells, B-cell-depleted T cells, or PBMCs provided the cDNA or gDNA that served as material.

Original processing methods: It was from reference gene primer amplification that nucleated cell counts were estimated. Here immunoSEQ multiplex PCR was the method, and the copy in TCRdb shows in-frame clones only, minus some. For V, J and clone size, that table is used; D and trimming come from the DNA. The sample has approximately 210,000 clones, almost 85% seen once. This CDR3 region has 18 residues. The material sequenced was peripheral blood. The clonotype was recovered from a woman aged 40 to 55 with acute or convalescent COVID-19. V usage is TRBV21-1 and J usage is TRBJ2-7; the table's D call, TRBD2, has no DNA check behind it. TRBV21-1 represents a pseudogene. For the CDR3, the DNA is TGTGCCAGCAGCAAATACGGGACTAGCGGGAGGCACCTCTACGAGCAGTACTTC. It codes for CASSKYGTSGRHLYEQYF.